This T cell receptor (beta chain) is drawn from a study of technical replicates of blood from four donors. CDR1 and CDR2 (germline): KGHSH, LQKENI. The trim removed 4 bases at V and 1 base at J, leaving 9 bases unmatched. The CDR3 has 16 residues. Profiling relied on immunoSEQ multiplex PCR, and the TCRdb table lists in-frame clones only, not all of them. The sample lists 50,000 to 70,000 clones, about 86% seen once, with less than 6% in the top ten. This sequence was found in a human donor in good health. Some clones in this sample may be carry-over from other donors' samples. This chain joins TRBV18 and TRBJ1-2; 7 bases align to TRBD1. Sequencing was done on a sample of PBMCs. As DNA, the CDR3 is TGTGCCAGCTCACGTAATCGGGGACAGAATAACTATGGCTACACCTTC. Its translation is CASSRNRGQNNYGYTF. Combining the CDR3 with reference TRBV18 and TRBJ1-2 gives the whole variable domain NAGVMQNPRHLVRRRGQEARLRCSPMKGHSHVYWYRQLPEEGLKFMVYLQKENIIDESGMPKERFSAEFPKEGPSILRIQQVVRGDSAAYFCASSRNRGQNNYGYTFGSGTRLTVV.